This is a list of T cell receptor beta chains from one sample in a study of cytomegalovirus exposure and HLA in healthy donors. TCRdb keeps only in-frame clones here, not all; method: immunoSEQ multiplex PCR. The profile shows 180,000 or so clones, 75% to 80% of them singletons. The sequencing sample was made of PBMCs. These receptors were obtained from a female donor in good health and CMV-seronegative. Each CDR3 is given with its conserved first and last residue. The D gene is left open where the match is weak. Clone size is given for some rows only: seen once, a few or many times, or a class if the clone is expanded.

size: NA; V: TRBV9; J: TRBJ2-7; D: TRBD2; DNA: TGTGCCAGCAGCAACAGCCCCGATCGGACTAGCGGGATTTACGAGCAGTACTTC; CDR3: CASSNSPDRTSGIYEQYF
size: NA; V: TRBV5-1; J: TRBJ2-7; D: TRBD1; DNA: TGCGCCAGCAGCTTAACCGGGACAGGGGTCCACGAGCAGTACTTC; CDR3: CASSLTGTGVHEQYF
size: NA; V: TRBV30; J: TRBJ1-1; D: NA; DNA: TGTGCCTGGAGCACTTCCTGGGAGGATGCGGCTTTCTTT; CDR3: CAWSTSWEDAAFF
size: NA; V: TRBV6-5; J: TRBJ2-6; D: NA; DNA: TGTGCCAGCAGGTTTCAGGGCGCAGGGGCCAACGTCCTGACTTTC; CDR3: CASRFQGAGANVLTF
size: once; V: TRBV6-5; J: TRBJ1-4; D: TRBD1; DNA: TGTGCCAGCAGCCACAGGGGGCCGGATGAAAAACTGTTTTTT; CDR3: CASSHRGPDEKLFF
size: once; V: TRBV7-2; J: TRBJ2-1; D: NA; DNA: TGTGCCAGCAGCTTAGTGGGGACAACCTACAATGAGCAGTTCTTC; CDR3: CASSLVGTTYNEQFF
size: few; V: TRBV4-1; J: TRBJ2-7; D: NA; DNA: TGCGCCAGCAGCCAAGAGAGGTCGGGTCTCACCTACGAGCAGTACTTC; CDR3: CASSQERSGLTYEQYF
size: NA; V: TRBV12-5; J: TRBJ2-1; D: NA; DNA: TGTGCTAGTGCTTTTGGGGACTTTGGCGATGAGCAGTTCTTC; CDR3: CASAFGDFGDEQFF
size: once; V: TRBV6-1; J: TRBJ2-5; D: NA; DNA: TGTGCCAGCAGTGAAGGGGCAGGGCCCTTTGAGACCCAGTACTTC; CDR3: CASSEGAGPFETQYF
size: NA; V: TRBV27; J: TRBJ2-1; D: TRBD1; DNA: TGTGCCAGCACCTCCGGGACAGGGGGCTACAATGAGCAGTTCTTC; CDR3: CASTSGTGGYNEQFF
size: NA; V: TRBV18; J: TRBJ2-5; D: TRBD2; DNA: TGTGCCAGCTCACCGACTAGCGGGGGAGAGACCCAGTACTTC; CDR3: CASSPTSGGETQYF
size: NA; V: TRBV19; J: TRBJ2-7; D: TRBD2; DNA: TGTGCCAGTAGGGGCGGGGGAGGGATAGCGGGCGCCAACTACGAGCAGTACTTC; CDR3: CASRGGGGIAGANYEQYF
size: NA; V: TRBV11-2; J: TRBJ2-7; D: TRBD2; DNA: TGTGCCAGCAGCTTATGGGCGGGGGGGAGCCTCCACGAGCAGTACTTC; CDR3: CASSLWAGGSLHEQYF
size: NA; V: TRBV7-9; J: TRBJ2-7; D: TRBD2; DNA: TGTGCCAGCAGCAAAGAGGTCCTAGCGGGAGTCACCTACGAGCAGTACTTC; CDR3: CASSKEVLAGVTYEQYF
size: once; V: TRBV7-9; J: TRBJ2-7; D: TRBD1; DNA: TGTGCCAGCAGCTTAGGGGGACAGGGGGCGCCCGAGCAGTACTTC; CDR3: CASSLGGQGAPEQYF
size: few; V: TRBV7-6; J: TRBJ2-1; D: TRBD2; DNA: TGTGCCAGCAGCTTAGCCGGGACTAGCGGGAGGGCCTGGAATGAGCAGTTCTTC; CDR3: CASSLAGTSGRAWNEQFF
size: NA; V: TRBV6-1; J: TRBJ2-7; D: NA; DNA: TGTGCCAGCAGTGAAGGAGGACATACGATCTACGAGCAGTACTTC; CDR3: CASSEGGHTIYEQYF
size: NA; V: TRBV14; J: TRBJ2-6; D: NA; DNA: TGTGCCAGCAGCCAGAGCTCTGGGGCCAACGTCCTGACTTTC; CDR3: CASSQSSGANVLTF
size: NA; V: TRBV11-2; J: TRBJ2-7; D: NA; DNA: TGTGCCAGCAGCTTAGGCCCAGACTCCTACGAGCAGTACTTC; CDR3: CASSLGPDSYEQYF
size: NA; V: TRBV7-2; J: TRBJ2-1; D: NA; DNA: TGTGCCAGCAGCCCCTTGCGTGAGCAGTTCTTC; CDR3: CASSPLREQFF
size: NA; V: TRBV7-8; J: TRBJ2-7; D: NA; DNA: TGTGCCAGCAGCTTAACCCCGAGCTCCTACGAGCAGTACTTC; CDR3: CASSLTPSSYEQYF
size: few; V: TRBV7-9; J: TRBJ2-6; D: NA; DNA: TGTGCCAGCAGCCTCCGGGACATGTTCTCCGGGGCCAACGTCCTGACTTTC; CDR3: CASSLRDMFSGANVLTF
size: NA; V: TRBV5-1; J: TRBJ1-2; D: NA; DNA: TGCGCCAGCAGCTTGACTGGACAGATCTATGGCTACACCTTC; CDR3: CASSLTGQIYGYTF
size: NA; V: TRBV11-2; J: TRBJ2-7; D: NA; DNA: TGTGCCAGCAGCTCCAACAGTAATAACGAGCAGTACTTC; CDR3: CASSSNSNNEQYF
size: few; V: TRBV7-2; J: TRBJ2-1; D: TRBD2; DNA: TGTGCCAGCAGCTTAGAGGCTAGCGGAGCCTACAATGAGCAGTTCTTC; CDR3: CASSLEASGAYNEQFF
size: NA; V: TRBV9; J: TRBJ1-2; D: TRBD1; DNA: TGTGCCAGCAGCACCGATCCCAGGGGGACGGGCTATGGCTACACCTTC; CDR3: CASSTDPRGTGYGYTF
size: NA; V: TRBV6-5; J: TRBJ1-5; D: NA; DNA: TGTGCCAGCAGTTCTGAGGCAGGGTGGCAGGGGATAGCTTTT; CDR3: CASSSEAGWQGIAF
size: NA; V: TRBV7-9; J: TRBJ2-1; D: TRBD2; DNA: TGTGCCAGCACCCGCGGGGCTAGCGGCTACAATGAGCAGTTCTTC; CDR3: CASTRGASGYNEQFF